The 6 T cell receptor beta chains in this list originate from one sample, sequenced in a study of tumor T cells in aggressive B-cell lymphoma. Assay used: immunoSEQ multiplex PCR; TCRdb lists only in-frame clones, some missing. The repertoire includes hundreds of clones, 55% to 70% of them detected once, and just over 20% sits in the top ten. The sequencing sample was made of tumor tissue. The receptors were sampled from an adult with diffuse large B cell lymphoma.

In its sample, this clone was seen a few times. The chain employs TRBV4-1 and TRBJ2-7; D gene ambiguous. This CDR3 spans 14 amino acids. Germline loops: CDR1 MGHRA, CDR2 YSYEKL. V lost 0 bases and J 7 bases, leaving 13 bases between the germline ends. This CDR3 reads CASSQDTEVWEQYF. DNA for the CDR3: TGCGCCAGCAGCCAAGATACTGAAGTCTGGGAGCAGTACTTC.

This clone was seen only a few times. This chain uses TRBV9 with TRBJ1-1, with unresolved D. Trimming removed 0 bases from V and 6 bases from J, with 9 bases in between. The germline V gene has CDR1 SGDLS and CDR2 YYNGEE. The CDR3 runs 13 residues. The CDR3 nucleotides are TGTGCCAGCAGCGTAGGAGATTTGTCTGAAGCTTTCTTT. It codes for CASSVGDLSEAFF. Filled out from reference TRBV9 and TRBJ1-1, the complete variable domain reads DSGVTQTPKHLITATGQRVTLRCSPRSGDLSVYWYQQSLDQGLQFLIQYYNGEERAKGNILERFSAQQFPDLHSELNLSSLELGDSALYFCASSVGDLSEAFFGQGTRLTVV.

This sequence joins TRBV4-3 and TRBJ2-5, with TRBD2 matching over 8 bases. V lost 0 bases, J lost 9 bases, and 12 bases stayed unmatched. The CDR3 extends over 16 amino acids. CDR1 and CDR2 from the germline V gene are LGHNA and YSLEER. CDR3 protein: CASSQDRASGAGAQYF. DNA for the CDR3: TGCGCCAGCAGCCAAGATAGGGCTAGCGGAGCGGGGGCCCAGTACTTC.

The chain is built from TRBV5-6 and TRBJ2-3, with D unclear. V was cut by 2 bases and J by 4 bases, with 8 bases left in between. Germline CDR1 reads SGHDT; CDR2 reads YYEEEE. The CDR3 spans 13 residues. CDR3 loop: CASSFSGADTQYF. The CDR3, as DNA: TGTGCCAGCAGCTTCTCCGGAGCAGATACGCAGTATTTT.

This clone was seen more than once but under ten times. This rearrangement joins TRBV7-9 to TRBJ2-7; 12 bases align to TRBD2. The V segment lost 5 bases and the J segment 3 bases; nucleotides outside the gene matches: 11. Germline V gene sequence: CDR1 SEHNR, CDR2 FQNEAQ (reference sequence). This CDR3 has 17 residues. CDR3 in DNA: TGTGCCAGCAGCCAAACGGGGCTAGCGGGAGGGTACTACGAGCAGTACTTC. Translation: CASSQTGLAGGYYEQYF.

This sequence joins TRBV30 and TRBJ1-1, with D possibly being TRBD1 (5 bases). Trimming took off 0 bases at V and 4 bases at J, with 6 bases between the two ends. Germline assignment: CDR1 GTSNPN and CDR2 SVGIG (reference sequence). The CDR3 is made up of 12 amino acids. This CDR3 is CAWSVGGTEAFF. The CDR3 coding sequence is TGTGCCTGGAGTGTGGGGGGCACTGAAGCTTTCTTT.